This is a list of T cell receptor beta chains from one sample in a study of blood T cell repertoires in COVID-19. Clones were sequenced by immunoSEQ multiplex PCR, and TCRdb holds only the in-frame ones, with some missing. The table shows around 400,000 clones, with around 87% occurring only once. The specimen sequenced was peripheral blood. The receptors here all came from a woman aged 60-75 years with COVID-19, enrolled during active disease. The CDR3 runs from the conserved cysteine through the conserved F or W. A D gene is named only where the DNA matches it firmly. Not every row has a clone size; where given, it reads once, few, many or a size class.

NA | TRBJ1-2 | TRBV20-1 | NA | TGCAGTGCTAGTAACAGGCAAAACTATGGCTACACCTTC | CSASNRQNYGYTF
NA | TRBJ1-6 | TRBV6-5 | NA | TGTGCCAGCAGATTCGGGTACAATAATTCACCCCTCCACTTT | CASRFGYNNSPLHF
NA | TRBJ1-1 | TRBV6-6 | once | TGTGCCAGCAGTGGAGCTAGTACTCTGAACACTGAAGCTTTCTTT | CASSGASTLNTEAFF
NA | TRBJ2-3 | TRBV3-1/TRBV3-2 | NA | TGTGCCAGCAGCCATAGATCTGATACGCAGTATTTT | CASSHRSDTQYF
TRBD1 | TRBJ2-2 | TRBV7-7 | NA | TGTGCCAGCAGCCGGGACAGGGGCGTCACCGGGGAGCTGTTTTTT | CASSRDRGVTGELFF
NA | TRBJ2-3 | TRBV21-1 | once | TGTGCCAGCAGCAGCTACAACGAGGCCTCTAGCGGGGGGGCCGGAGATACGCAGTATTTT | CASSSYNEASSGGAGDTQYF
TRBD1 | TRBJ2-7 | TRBV9 | NA | TGTGCCAGCAGCGATCTACCGGGACAGGGGCGCGAGCAGTACTTC | CASSDLPGQGREQYF
TRBD1 | TRBJ1-5 | TRBV6-5 | NA | TGTGCCAGCAGCCGTCCCGGGACAGGGAACCAGCATTTT | CASSRPGTGNQHF
TRBD2 | TRBJ2-7 | TRBV28 | NA | TGTGCCAGCAGTTTATCGGGGGGGGTGCGGGACTACGAGCAGTACTTC | CASSLSGGVRDYEQYF
NA | TRBJ1-1 | TRBV5-1 | NA | TGCGCCAGCAGTAGGCAGGGATCACTTGAAGCTTTCTTT | CASSRQGSLEAFF
TRBD1 | TRBJ2-7 | TRBV2 | NA | TGTGCCAGCAGGCTAGACAGGGGGATCTACGAGCAGTACTTC | CASRLDRGIYEQYF
NA | TRBJ1-2 | TRBV28 | NA | TGTGCCAGCAGTTTAGGGCCGTACTATGGCTACACCTTC | CASSLGPYYGYTF
TRBD1 | TRBJ1-2 | TRBV9 | NA | TGTGCCAGCAGCGCCGGGGACAGGGCACTAATCTATGGCTACACCTTC | CASSAGDRALIYGYTF
TRBD2 | TRBJ2-3 | TRBV3-1/TRBV3-2 | NA | TGTGCCAGCAGCCAACCTACTAGCGGGACGAACCGCGGCACAGATACGCAGTATTTT | CASSQPTSGTNRGTDTQYF
NA | TRBJ1-2 | TRBV14 | NA | TGTGCCAGCAGCCAAGATTGGAGGGATGGCTACACCTTC | CASSQDWRDGYTF
NA | TRBJ1-1 | TRBV19 | NA | TGTGCCAGTAGTACTGACATTCAGAGTCGATTTGAAGCTTTCTTT | CASSTDIQSRFEAFF
NA | TRBJ2-1 | TRBV2 | NA | TGTGCCAGCATTATAACTGATGAGCAGTTCTTC | CASIITDEQFF
TRBD1 | TRBJ1-6 | TRBV30 | NA | TGTGCCTGGAGGGGGACAGGGAAAAGTTCACCCCTCCACTTT | CAWRGTGKSSPLHF
TRBD2 | TRBJ2-7 | TRBV5-1 | NA | TGCGCCAGCATCGGACTAGCGGGGGGCGGTGAGCAGTACTTC | CASIGLAGGGEQYF
TRBD1 | TRBJ2-1 | TRBV6-6 | NA | TGTGCCAGCAGGTCGGGACAGGGGTTGCTCAATGAGCAGTTCTTC | CASRSGQGLLNEQFF
TRBD1 | TRBJ1-2 | TRBV29-1 | NA | TGCAGCGTTCGCGGGGGGGACAGGATGAACTATGGCTACACCTTC | CSVRGGDRMNYGYTF
TRBD2 | TRBJ2-2 | TRBV7-3 | NA | TGTGCCAGCAGCCTGACTAGCGGGGGGAACCGGAACACCGGGGAGCTGTTTTTT | CASSLTSGGNRNTGELFF
NA | TRBJ2-7 | TRBV19 | NA | TGTGCCAGTAGTATATCCGCACCCAGCTCCTACGAGCAGTACTTC | CASSISAPSSYEQYF
TRBD1 | TRBJ1-5 | TRBV10-2 | NA | TGCGCCAGCAGGCTGACAGGGGACCTCAATCAGCCCCAGCATTTT | CASRLTGDLNQPQHF
TRBD1 | TRBJ2-7 | TRBV6-5 | NA | TGTGCCAGCAGTTTGATCAGACAGGGGAGATACGAGCAGTACTTC | CASSLIRQGRYEQYF
NA | TRBJ2-7 | TRBV11-2 | NA | TGTGCCAGCAGCTTAGGTGGCCACGAGCAGTACTTC | CASSLGGHEQYF
TRBD1 | TRBJ1-3 | TRBV14 | once | TGTGCCAGCAGCCTCCGACAGGGCGGCTCTGGAAACACCATATATTTT | CASSLRQGGSGNTIYF
NA | TRBJ1-6 | TRBV4-1 | NA | TGCGCCAGCAGCCAAGAAACAGTTAATTCACCCCTCCACTTT | CASSQETVNSPLHF
TRBD1 | TRBJ2-7 | TRBV27 | NA | TGTGCCAGCAGTGCGCCGGGACAGGGAACCTACGAGCAGTACTTC | CASSAPGQGTYEQYF
NA | TRBJ1-5 | TRBV12-3/TRBV12-4 | NA | TGTGCCAGCAGTCAACAGGGATATCAGCCCCAGCATTTT | CASSQQGYQPQHF
TRBD2 | TRBJ2-1 | TRBV7-2 | once | TGTGCCAGCAGTACGAGGGGAAGGACTAGCTACAATGAGCAGTTCTTC | CASSTRGRTSYNEQFF
NA | TRBJ1-1 | TRBV6-5 | NA | TGTGCCAGCAGGGGGCGGGGGAGGTGGAACACTGAAGCTTTCTTT | CASRGRGRWNTEAFF
NA | TRBJ1-1 | TRBV24-1 | NA | TGTGCCACCAGTGACCCGGGTCGTGAAGCTTTCTTT | CATSDPGREAFF
NA | TRBJ1-2 | TRBV10-2 | NA | TGCGCCAGCAGTGATCAGGGGCTAGAGGGATATGGCTACACCTTC | CASSDQGLEGYGYTF
TRBD1 | TRBJ2-2 | TRBV27 | once | TGTGCCAGCAGCCGCGACAGGGCTACCGGGGAGCTGTTTTTT | CASSRDRATGELFF
NA | TRBJ1-1 | TRBV4-1 | NA | TGCGCCAGCAGCCGATCAGGGGCCACTGAAGCTTTCTTT | CASSRSGATEAFF
TRBD1 | TRBJ2-6 | TRBV19 | NA | TGTGCCAGTACGGCGGGACAGGGCAGGTCTGGGGCCAACGTCCTGACTTTC | CASTAGQGRSGANVLTF
NA | TRBJ1-2 | TRBV25-1 | once | TGTGCCAGCAGTGAGAACAAACAGCCCTACTATGGCTACACCTTC | CASSENKQPYYGYTF
TRBD2 | TRBJ2-1 | TRBV3-1/TRBV3-2 | NA | TGTGCCAGCAGCCAAGATATCTCGGCTAGCGGGGGCAATGAGCAGTTCTTC | CASSQDISASGGNEQFF
NA | TRBJ1-6 | TRBV3-1/TRBV3-2 | NA | TGTGCCAGCAGCCAAGATAGGTCGGGAAATTCACCCCTCCACTTT | CASSQDRSGNSPLHF
NA | TRBJ1-2 | TRBV18 | NA | TGTGCCAGCGCCCGGGACTTTGGGTATGGCTACACCTTC | CASARDFGYGYTF
TRBD1 | TRBJ2-3 | TRBV5-4 | NA | TGTGCCACCCAGGACAGGGCCTCGCGTACGCAGTATTTT | CATQDRASRTQYF
TRBD1 | TRBJ1-2 | TRBV19 | NA | TGTGCCAGTAGTACCTTTCGGGCAGGGGGCGCGACGTATCACACCATACCCTATGGCTACACCTTC | CASSTFRAGGATYHTIPYGYTF
NA | TRBJ2-5 | TRBV7-3 | NA | TGTGCCAGCAGCTCCGGCCGGGGGAACCAAGAGACCCAGTACTTC | CASSSGRGNQETQYF